This TCR beta chain was sequenced in a study of lung T cells in sarcoidosis with Löfgren's syndrome. The sample holds many counts of this clonotype. Germline CDR1 is SEHNR and CDR2 is FQNEAQ (reference sequence). The CDR3 consists of 14 residues. V was shortened by 3 bases and J by 2 bases, with 10 bases between the two germline ends. Each CDR3 protein gets one entry after TCRdb re-called the reads with MiXCR. This sample has roughly 19,000 distinct CDR3 sequences, with about 20% found just once. Specimen: CD4+ T cells from PBMCs. This TCR was sampled from a human donor with sarcoidosis (Löfgren's syndrome or another form), or a control subject (not recorded which). The chain carries TRBV7-9 and TRBJ1-2, with D tentatively TRBD1 (6 bases). This CDR3 reads CASSFGQTNYGYTF. The CDR3 DNA sequence: TGTGCCAGCAGCTTTGGACAGACCAACTATGGCTACACCTTC.